The following is a T cell receptor (beta chain) sequence with its context. The ends were cut back, 0 bases at V and 0 bases at J, with 9 bases in the middle. From germline, CDR1 is SGHDN and CDR2 FVKESK. The CDR3 covers 15 residues. Here immunoSEQ multiplex PCR was the method, and the copy in TCRdb shows in-frame clones only, minus some. In the table there are 80,000 to 95,000 clones, around 73% of which are singletons. The entry originates in a study of T cell responses to AZD1222 COVID-19 vaccine. On the study more broadly: Both about-4-week and about-12-week second-dose recipients were combined.

The sequence came from an adult in good health. The material sequenced was peripheral blood, taken on day 0 of AZD1222 vaccination. The V gene is TRBV14, the J gene TRBJ2-7, with D perhaps TRBD1 or TRBD2 (5 bases each). This chain's CDR3 is CASSQDFGGSYEQYF. In DNA form, the CDR3 reads TGTGCCAGCAGCCAAGATTTTGGGGGCTCCTACGAGCAGTACTTC.